This passage covers 18 T cell receptor beta chains from one sample sequenced in a study of OX40 agonist ivuxolimab in advanced cancers. Only in-frame clones appear in the TCRdb table, and some are missing; sequencing was by immunoSEQ multiplex PCR. The table has about 54,000 clones, just under 85% seen once. Sample: CD4+ or CD8+ T cells sorted from blood, taken in a trial of the OX40 agonist ivuxolimab. These receptors were taken from an adult with an advanced solid tumor such as melanoma, head and neck, liver or kidney cancer.

This clone was seen just once. The gene calls are TRBV4-1 and TRBJ1-4; D is ambiguous. With 3 bases removed from V and 2 bases from J, the gap between germline ends came to 16 bases. The CDR3 contains 17 residues. CDR1 is MGHRA, CDR2 YSYEKL, per germline. In nucleotides, the CDR3 is TGCGCCAGCAGCCAGGATCTTTCGGTGCTTACTAATGAAAAACTGTTTTTT. Protein sequence: CASSQDLSVLTNEKLFF.

V is TRBV19 and J is TRBJ1-1; TRBD1 might be the D (5 bases). The CDR3 contains 15 residues. Germline lookup yields CDR1 LNHDA and CDR2 SQIVND (reference sequence). With 5 bases removed from V and 3 bases from J, the gap between germline ends came to 16 bases. CDR3 amino acids: CASSVGRGMDTEAFF. For the CDR3, the DNA is TGTGCCAGTAGTGTGGGGAGGGGTATGGACACTGAAGCTTTCTTT. The full variable domain, in which reference TRBV19 and TRBJ1-1 provide the parts outside the CDR3, is DGGITQSPKYLFRKEGQNVTLSCEQNLNHDAMYWYRQDPGQGLRLIYYSQIVNDFQKGDIAEGYSVSREKKESFPLTVTSAQKNPTAFYLCASSVGRGMDTEAFFGQGTRLTVV.

The chain carries TRBV29-1 and TRBJ2-5; 11 bases map to TRBD2. From germline, CDR1 is SQVTM and CDR2 ANQGSEA. CDR3 length: 16 residues. CDR3 residues: CSAQPLAGAFGETQYF. CDR3 DNA sequence: TGCAGTGCTCAGCCACTAGCGGGAGCTTTTGGAGAGACCCAGTACTTC.

V and J are TRBV19 and TRBJ2-5; TRBD2 matches 8 bases. The V segment lost 3 bases and the J segment 3 bases; nucleotides outside the gene matches: 6. The germline V gene encodes CDR1 LNHDA and CDR2 SQIVND (reference sequence). CDR3 size: 15 residues. The CDR3 spells CASSMRGAGEETQYF. The CDR3, as DNA: TGTGCCAGTAGTATGAGGGGAGCGGGAGAAGAGACCCAGTACTTC. Combining the CDR3 with reference TRBV19 and TRBJ2-5 gives the whole variable domain DGGITQSPKYLFRKEGQNVTLSCEQNLNHDAMYWYRQDPGQGLRLIYYSQIVNDFQKGDIAEGYSVSREKKESFPLTVTSAQKNPTAFYLCASSMRGAGEETQYFGPGTRLLVL.

The genes are TRBV11-1 and TRBJ2-3; no clear D gene. V was trimmed by 0 bases and J by 0 bases, leaving 4 bases between them. Per the germline V gene, CDR1 is SGHAT and CDR2 is FQDESV (reference sequence). CDR3 size: 14 residues. The CDR3: CASSLAQSTDTQYF. CDR3 nucleotides: TGTGCCAGCAGCTTAGCCCAGAGCACAGATACGCAGTATTTT. The whole variable domain, remainder taken from reference TRBV11-1 and TRBJ2-3, is EAEVAQSPRYKITEKSQAVAFWCDPISGHATLYWYRQILGQGPELLVQFQDESVVDDSQLPKDRFSAERLKGVDSTLKIQPAELGDSAMYLCASSLAQSTDTQYFGPGTRLTVL.

The gene calls are TRBV19 and TRBJ1-3; D possibly corresponds to TRBD1 (6 bases). CDR1 and CDR2 (germline): LNHDA, SQIVND (reference sequence). The CDR3 sequence is 15 residues long. Trimming removed 6 bases at V and 4 bases at J, with 16 bases between. CDR3 bases: TGTGCCAGTAGGGACCCACAGGGCTCCGGAAACACCATATATTTT. It encodes CASRDPQGSGNTIYF.

V gene TRBV6-5 combines with J gene TRBJ2-7, with 7 bases identical to TRBD1. The trim removed 3 bases at V and 4 bases at J, leaving 6 bases unmatched. Germline V gives CDR1 MNHEY, CDR2 SVGAGI. This CDR3 comprises 14 residues. The CDR3 region has the DNA TGTGCCAGCAGTTATGGCGACAGGGCGTACGAGCAGTACTTC. Protein product: CASSYGDRAYEQYF.

This chain uses TRBV7-8 with TRBJ2-7; a weak D match, TRBD1 (6 bases). This CDR3 is built from 12 residues. The V gene's germline CDR1 is SGHVS and CDR2 FQNEAQ. Trimming removed 4 bases at V and 5 bases at J, with 9 bases between. CDR3 DNA: TGTGCCAGCAGCTCCACAGGGAACGAGCAGTACTTC. It specifies CASSSTGNEQYF.

V gene TRBV6-1 combines with J gene TRBJ2-7; 10 nucleotides align to TRBD2. The CDR3 is made up of 14 amino acids. Germline trimming cut 9 bases from V and 6 bases from J; bases unmatched to any gene: 11. Germline CDR1 is MNHNS and CDR2 is SASEGT. CDR3: CASVPGTSAFEQYF. CDR3 DNA: TGTGCCAGTGTACCTGGGACTAGCGCTTTCGAGCAGTACTTC.

The V call is TRBV10-1, the J call TRBJ1-5; no definite D call. CDR3 length: 12 amino acids. The V gene's germline CDR1 is WNHNN and CDR2 SYGVQD (reference sequence). V lost 3 bases and J 3 bases, leaving 3 bases between the germline ends. CDR3 loop: CASSEDNQPQHF. The CDR3, as DNA: TGCGCCAGCAGTGAAGACAATCAGCCCCAGCATTTT.

The chain joins TRBV19 to TRBJ1-2, with 9 bases identical to TRBD1. The junction had 13 bases not matched to a gene; V was cut back by 6 bases and J by 2 bases. Germline CDR1 and CDR2: LNHDA and SQIVND (reference sequence). This CDR3 is built from 17 residues. CDR3 amino acids: CASSTRGQGLLNYGYTF. The CDR3 coding sequence is TGTGCCAGTAGCACCCGGGGACAGGGACTACTGAACTATGGCTACACCTTC.

This clone was found a few times. The chain is built from TRBV4-1 and TRBJ1-2, with D unclear. Trimming removed 0 bases from V and 4 bases from J, with 15 bases in between. Looked up from germline, CDR1 is MGHRA and CDR2 is YSYEKL. The CDR3 sequence is 16 residues long. The CDR3 DNA reads as TGCGCCAGCAGCCAAGAAGCAACGGAATTCTCCTATGGCTACACCTTC. Translated, it gives CASSQEATEFSYGYTF.

This clone was picked up a small number of times. The CDR3 loop reads CSAQGTYEQYF. CDR3 in DNA: TGCAGCGCGCAGGGGACCTACGAGCAGTACTTC. The gene calls are TRBV29-1 and TRBJ2-7; tentative D call: TRBD1 (6 bases). The CDR3 is 11 residues long. Trimming removed 7 bases at V and 2 bases at J, with 9 bases between. Per germline, CDR1 SQVTM and CDR2 ANQGSEA.

The V and J genes are TRBV7-9 and TRBJ2-1; no definite D call. Trimming cost V 5 bases and J 1 base, with 9 bases left between them. The V gene's germline CDR1 is SEHNR and CDR2 FQNEAQ (reference sequence). The CDR3 has 14 amino acids. This CDR3 reads CASSMTRSYNEQFF. The CDR3 DNA is TGTGCCAGCAGCATGACGCGGTCCTACAATGAGCAGTTCTTC.

The chain combines TRBV5-1 with TRBJ1-1; D is possibly TRBD1 (5 bases). Germline V gene sequence: CDR1 SGHRS, CDR2 YFSETQ. Trimming removed 0 bases at V and 6 bases at J, with 15 bases between. The length of the CDR3 is 15 residues. The CDR3 DNA is TGCGCCAGCAGCTTGGAGGCAGGGTCAGTCGCTGAAGCTTTCTTT. It specifies CASSLEAGSVAEAFF.

The chain employs TRBV7-9 and TRBJ1-1, with 10 nucleotides matching TRBD1. The CDR3 is 15 amino acids. Germline V gives CDR1 SEHNR, CDR2 FQNEAQ (reference sequence). V was pared by 5 bases and J by 5 bases, with 8 bases of the junction left unmatched. As DNA, the CDR3 is TGTGCCAGCAGCGAGACAGGGGGCGCAGCGACTGAAGCTTTCTTT. Residues: CASSETGGAATEAFF.

The chain links TRBV14 to TRBJ2-1; no definite D call. Trimming removed 0 bases at V and 4 bases at J, with 10 bases between. The germline V gene has CDR1 SGHDN and CDR2 FVKESK. This CDR3 has 15 residues. The CDR3 region has the DNA TGTGCCAGCAGCCAAGATATGTCCTTTTACAATGAGCAGTTCTTC. It encodes CASSQDMSFYNEQFF.

The V call is TRBV5-1, the J call TRBJ2-6; 9 bases line up with TRBD1. Germline V gene sequence: CDR1 SGHRS, CDR2 YFSETQ. The CDR3 covers 17 residues. Losses at the gene ends were 3 bases for V and 0 bases for J; bases not matched to a gene: 4. DNA for the CDR3: TGCGCCAGCAGCTCCGGGACAGGGAGCTCTGGGGCCAACGTCCTGACTTTC. This sequence encodes CASSSGTGSSGANVLTF.